This T cell receptor (beta chain) was identified in a study of blood T cell repertoires in COVID-19. Study-level background: Italy, Spain and the United States were the sources of the convalescent and acute COVID-19 samples. PBMCs, B-cell-depleted T cells, or T cells provided the cDNA or gDNA that made up the material.

In the source study's methods: Estimated nucleated cell counts came from reference gene primer amplification. Assay: immunoSEQ multiplex PCR; the TCRdb copy retains only in-frame clones and omits some. D and trimming come from the DNA, and the V and J calls and clone size come from that table. Of more than 100,000 clones listed, 84% are singletons. CDR1 is SNHLY, CDR2 FYNNEI, per germline. Trimming took off 6 bases at V and 2 bases at J, with 14 bases between the two ends. The CDR3 length is 15 residues. The receptor was isolated from a woman aged 25 to 45 who had recovered from COVID-19. Sequenced: peripheral blood. The J gene is TRBJ1-5, the V gene TRBV2; D is undetermined. The CDR3 reads CASRAGEAGNQPQHF. The CDR3 nucleotides are TGTGCCAGCAGAGCCGGGGAAGCAGGCAATCAGCCCCAGCATTTT.